Following are 18 T cell receptor beta chains from one sample sequenced in a study of T cells in Graves' hyperthyroidism and ophthalmopathy. Amplification yielded TCR beta CDR3 regions, with RNA transcripts as the source. Initially, a first-round RT-PCR of the TCR CDR3 employed the HTBI primer set. TCRdb itself ran the multiplex PCR reads through MiXCR, one entry per CDR3 protein. The table has roughly 380,000 distinct CDR3 sequences, about 20% seen once. Sample: blood. These receptors originate from a young woman with Graves' hyperthyroidism.

Many counts were recorded for this clonotype. The chain recombines TRBV5-1 with TRBJ2-2; 10 bases match TRBD1. Trimming cost V 3 bases and J 1 base; bases outside gene matches: 3. CDR3 length equals 16 residues. The germline gives CDR1 SGHRS, CDR2 YFSETQ. The CDR3 DNA reads as TGCGCCAGCAGCTCGGGGGACAGGGGGAACACCGGGGAGCTGTTTTTT. Translated, it gives CASSSGDRGNTGELFF. The entire variable domain, with the rest obtained from reference TRBV5-1 and TRBJ2-2, is as follows: KAGVTQTPRYLIKTRGQQVTLSCSPISGHRSVSWYQQTPGQGLQFLFEYFSETQRNKGNFPGRFSGRQFSNSRSEMNVSTLELGDSALYLCASSSGDRGNTGELFFGEGSRLTVL.

Notes on this clonotype: One junction end disagrees with the germline gene, perhaps due to a read error. The V and J genes are TRBV6-1 and TRBJ1-3; D not certain. The CDR3 has 15 amino acids. Germline lookup yields CDR1 MNHNS and CDR2 SASEGT. The CDR3 reads CASSDWGVPGNTIYF. DNA for the CDR3: TGTGCCAGCAGTGATTGGGGTGTACCTGGAAACACTATATATTTT.

This clonotype was recorded many times. The genes are TRBV2 and TRBJ2-2; no reliable D call. V lost 6 bases to trimming and J lost 4 bases, with 15 bases between them. This CDR3 is built from 15 residues. Germline V gives CDR1 SNHLY, CDR2 FYNNEI. CDR3 nucleotides: TGTGCCAGCAGCTCGGTATGGCCCAGCACCGGGGAGCTGTTTTTT. This sequence encodes CASSSVWPSTGELFF. Full variable domain (rest looked up from reference TRBV2 and TRBJ2-2): EPEVTQTPSHQVTQMGQEVILRCVPISNHLYFYWYRQILGQKVEFLVSFYNNEISEKSEIFDDQFSVERPDGSNFTLKIRSTKLEDSAMYFCASSSVWPSTGELFFGEGSRLTVL.

This clonotype was counted many times. This rearrangement joins TRBV28 to TRBJ1-2, with D maybe TRBD1 (5 bases). The CDR3 length is 12 residues. The germline V and J ends were trimmed by 8 bases and 2 bases, with 9 bases remaining between them. Germline V gives CDR1 MDHEN, CDR2 SYDVKM. CDR3 residues: CASWAGNYGYTF. Written as DNA, the CDR3 is TGTGCCAGCTGGGCAGGGAACTATGGCTACACCTTC.

The rearrangement uses TRBV12-3 or TRBV12-4 and TRBJ2-7, with TRBD2 matching 11 bases. The CDR3 extends over 14 amino acids. The J segment lost 6 bases and the V segment lost 5 bases, leaving 6 bases of the junction unmatched. In nucleotides, the CDR3 is TGTGCCAGCAGTCGTAGCGGGGGGGCTCTCGAGCAGTACTTC. It translates to CASSRSGGALEQYF.

This clonotype was counted a single time. Lacking the conserved final phenylalanine or tryptophan, this CDR3 likely reflects a read error. The rearrangement uses TRBV20-1 and TRBJ2-5, with D tentatively TRBD1 or TRBD2 (5 bases each). With 3 bases removed from V and 5 bases from J, the gap between germline ends came to 16 bases. Germline CDR1 is DFQATT and CDR2 is SNEGSKA (reference sequence). The CDR3 has 14 amino acids. The DNA of the CDR3 is TGCAGTGCTAGGGGGGTACTAGAGTCTGAGACCCAGTACCTC. Protein product: CSARGVLESETQYL.

Many counts were recorded for this clonotype. V usage is TRBV5-1 and J usage is TRBJ1-1; D unresolved. This CDR3 comprises 14 residues. Trimming took 1 base from V and 0 from J, leaving 7 bases between them. From germline, CDR1 is SGHRS and CDR2 YFSETQ. The DNA for the CDR3 is TGCGCCAGCAGCTTGCTTACAGTGAACACTGAAGCTTTCTTT. Encoded protein: CASSLLTVNTEAFF.

V usage is TRBV3-1 and J usage is TRBJ2-6; D gene unclear. The CDR3 is 14 amino acids. CDR1 and CDR2 from the germline V gene are LGHDT and YNNKEL (reference sequence). Between the trimmed V and J ends, which lost 7 bases and 0 bases, there was a span of 7 bases. The chain's CDR3 is CASNLISGANVLTF. CDR3 DNA: TGTGCCAGCAACCTGATCTCTGGGGCCAACGTCCTGACTTTC.

This chain joins TRBV18 and TRBJ1-2; no reliable D call. V was trimmed by 2 bases and J by 3 bases, leaving 10 bases between them. CDR3 size: 14 residues. The germline V gene has CDR1 KGHSH and CDR2 LQKENI. CDR3 bases: TGTGCCAGCTCACCAAATTACGAAGACTATGGCTACACCTTC. Protein: CASSPNYEDYGYTF.

This clonotype has a count of ten or more. The genes are TRBV6-1 and TRBJ1-5; D is unresolved. CDR1 is MNHNS, CDR2 SASEGT, per germline. The length of the CDR3 is 15 residues. V gave up 2 bases and J gave up 2 bases, with 10 bases separating them. CDR3 protein: CASSERWVRNQPQHF. The DNA for the CDR3 is TGTGCCAGCAGTGAAAGGTGGGTCCGCAATCAGCCCCAGCATTTT.

The CDR3 DNA reads as TGTGCCAGCAGTTTAGAGAGCTCCCCATTAGCCAAAAACATTCAGTACTTC. This translates into CASSLESSPLAKNIQYF. The V gene is TRBV27, the J gene TRBJ2-4, with D unclear. Germline V gene data show CDR1 as MNHEY and CDR2 as SMNVEV (reference sequence). Trimming took off 2 bases at V and 0 bases at J, with 14 bases between the two ends. The CDR3 spans 17 residues.

In this sample, this clonotype turned up many times. The V and J genes are TRBV5-1 and TRBJ1-1, with D perhaps TRBD1 (6 bases). Between the trimmed V and J ends, which lost 4 bases and 4 bases, there was a span of 17 bases. Germline V gene data show CDR1 as SGHRS and CDR2 as YFSETQ. The CDR3 loop spans 15 amino acids. CDR3 in DNA: TGCGCCAGCAGCGCGTTACAGGGAGTCTCCACTGAAGCTTTCTTT. It specifies CASSALQGVSTEAFF.

This clonotype has a count of ten or more. The rearrangement joins TRBV2 to TRBJ1-5, with 10 bases aligning to TRBD1. The CDR3 consists of 14 residues. V gave up 9 bases and J gave up 1 base; unmatched junction bases: 3. The germline gives CDR1 SNHLY, CDR2 FYNNEI. CDR3 DNA sequence: TGTGCCAGATCGGACAGGGGGAGCAATCAGCCCCAGCATTTT. It yields the protein CARSDRGSNQPQHF.

The table lists this clonotype with many counts. The rearrangement links TRBV9 to TRBJ2-7, with D perhaps matching TRBD2 (6 bases). Deletions cut 0 bases from V and 0 bases from J, with 13 bases between. Germline V lookup: CDR1 SGDLS, CDR2 YYNGEE. This CDR3 contains 16 residues. The DNA for the CDR3 is TGTGCCAGCAGCGTAGGGGGAGGACCGGGCTCCTACGAGCAGTACTTC. Protein sequence: CASSVGGGPGSYEQYF.

This clonotype was picked up many times. At one end the junction does not follow the germline gene, possibly because of a read error. The V and J genes are TRBV30 and TRBJ1-3; possible D gene TRBD1, 6 bases. The germline V gene has CDR1 GTSNPN and CDR2 SVGIG (reference sequence). The CDR3 loop spans 11 amino acids. The chain's CDR3 is CAWSVWDTVRF. CDR3 DNA: TGTGCCTGGAGTGTGTGGGACACTGTTCGTTTT. Drawing the rest from reference TRBV30 and TRBJ1-3, the complete variable domain is SQTIHQWPATLVQPVGSPLSLECTVEGTSNPNLYWYRQAAGRGLQLLFYSVGIGQISSEVPQNLSASRPQDRQFILSSKKLLLSDSGFYLCAWSVWDTVRFGEGSWLTVV.

The chain uses TRBV18 and TRBJ1-2, with D uncertain. V lost 5 bases and J lost 2, with 6 bases in between. Looked up from germline, CDR1 is KGHSH and CDR2 is LQKENI. CDR3 length: 12 residues. Here the CDR3 DNA reads TGTGCCAGCTCAGCAACCAACTATGGCTACACCTTC. Translation gives CASSATNYGYTF.

This clonotype was observed at least ten times. The gene calls are TRBV15 and TRBJ2-4; TRBD2 matches 8 bases. Germline V gene lookup returns CDR1 LNHNV and CDR2 YYDKDF (reference sequence). V trimming: 0 bases; J trimming: 5 bases; junction bases outside the gene matches: 3. This CDR3 is built from 15 residues. The CDR3 spells CATSRDRGGENIQYF. In nucleotides, the CDR3 is TGTGCCACCAGCAGAGATCGGGGGGGCGAAAACATTCAGTACTTC.

Many counts were recorded for this clonotype. The V and J genes are TRBV5-1 and TRBJ1-1, with D possibly matching TRBD1 (5 bases). CDR1 SGHRS and CDR2 YFSETQ come from the germline V gene. V was shortened by 0 bases and J by 6 bases, with 15 bases between the two germline ends. The CDR3 is made up of 15 amino acids. The CDR3 spells CASSLEAGSFAEAFF. The CDR3 DNA reads TGCGCCAGCAGCTTGGAGGCAGGGTCTTTCGCTGAAGCTTTCTTT.